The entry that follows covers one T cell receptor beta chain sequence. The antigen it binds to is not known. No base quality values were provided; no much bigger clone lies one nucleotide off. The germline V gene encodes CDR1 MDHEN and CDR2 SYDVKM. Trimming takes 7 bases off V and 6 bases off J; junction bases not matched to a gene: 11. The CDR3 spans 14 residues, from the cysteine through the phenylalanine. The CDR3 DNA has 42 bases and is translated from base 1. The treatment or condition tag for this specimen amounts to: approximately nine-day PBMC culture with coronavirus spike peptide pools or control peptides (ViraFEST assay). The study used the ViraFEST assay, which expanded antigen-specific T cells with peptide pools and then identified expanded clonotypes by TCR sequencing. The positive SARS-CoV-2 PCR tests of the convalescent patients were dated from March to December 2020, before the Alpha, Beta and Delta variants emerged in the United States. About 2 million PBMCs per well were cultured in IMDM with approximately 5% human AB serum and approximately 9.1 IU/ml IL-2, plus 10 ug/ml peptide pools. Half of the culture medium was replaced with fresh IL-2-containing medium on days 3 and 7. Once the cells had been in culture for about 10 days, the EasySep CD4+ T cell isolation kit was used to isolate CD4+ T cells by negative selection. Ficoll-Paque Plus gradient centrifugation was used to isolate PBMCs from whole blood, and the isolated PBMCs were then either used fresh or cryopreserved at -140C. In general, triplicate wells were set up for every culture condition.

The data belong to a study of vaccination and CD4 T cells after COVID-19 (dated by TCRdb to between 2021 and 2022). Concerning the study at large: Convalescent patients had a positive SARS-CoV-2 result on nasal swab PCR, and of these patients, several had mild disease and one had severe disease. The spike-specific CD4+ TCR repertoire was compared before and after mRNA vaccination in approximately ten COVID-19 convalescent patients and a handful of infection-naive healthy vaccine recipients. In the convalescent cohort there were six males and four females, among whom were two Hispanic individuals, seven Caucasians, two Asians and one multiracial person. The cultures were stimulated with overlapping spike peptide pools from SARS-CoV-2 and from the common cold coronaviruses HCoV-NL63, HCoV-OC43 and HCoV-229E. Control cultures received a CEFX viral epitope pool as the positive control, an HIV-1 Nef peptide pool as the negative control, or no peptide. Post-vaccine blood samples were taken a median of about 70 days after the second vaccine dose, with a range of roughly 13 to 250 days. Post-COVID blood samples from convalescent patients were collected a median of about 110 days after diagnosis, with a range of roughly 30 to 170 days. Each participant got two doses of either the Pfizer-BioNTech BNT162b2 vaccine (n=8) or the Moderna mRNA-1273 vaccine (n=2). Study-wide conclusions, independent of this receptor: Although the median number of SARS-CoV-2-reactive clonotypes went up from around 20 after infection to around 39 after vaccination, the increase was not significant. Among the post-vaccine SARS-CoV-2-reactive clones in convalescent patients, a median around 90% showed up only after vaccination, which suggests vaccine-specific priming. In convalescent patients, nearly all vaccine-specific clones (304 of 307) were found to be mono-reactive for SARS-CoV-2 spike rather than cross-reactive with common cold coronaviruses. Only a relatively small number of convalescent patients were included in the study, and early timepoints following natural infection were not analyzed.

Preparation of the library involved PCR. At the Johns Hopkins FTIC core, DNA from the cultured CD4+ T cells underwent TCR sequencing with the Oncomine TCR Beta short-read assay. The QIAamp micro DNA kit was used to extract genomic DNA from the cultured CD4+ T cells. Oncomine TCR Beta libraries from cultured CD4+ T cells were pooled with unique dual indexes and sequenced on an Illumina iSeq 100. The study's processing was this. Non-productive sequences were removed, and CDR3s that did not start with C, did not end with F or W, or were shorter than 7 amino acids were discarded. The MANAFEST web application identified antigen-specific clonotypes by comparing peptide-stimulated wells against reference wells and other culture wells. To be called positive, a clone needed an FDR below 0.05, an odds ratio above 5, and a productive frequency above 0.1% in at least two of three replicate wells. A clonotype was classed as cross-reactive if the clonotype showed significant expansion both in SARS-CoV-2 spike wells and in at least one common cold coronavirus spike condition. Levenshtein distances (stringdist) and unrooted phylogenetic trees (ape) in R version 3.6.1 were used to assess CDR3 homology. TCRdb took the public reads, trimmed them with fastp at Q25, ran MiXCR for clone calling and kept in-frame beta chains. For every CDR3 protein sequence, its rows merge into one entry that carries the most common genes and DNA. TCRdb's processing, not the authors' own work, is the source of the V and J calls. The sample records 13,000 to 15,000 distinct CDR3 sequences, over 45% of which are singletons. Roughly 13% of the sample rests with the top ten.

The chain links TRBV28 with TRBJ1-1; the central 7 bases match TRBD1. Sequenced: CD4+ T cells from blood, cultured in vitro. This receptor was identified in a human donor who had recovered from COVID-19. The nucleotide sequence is TGTGCCAGCAAGGGGGCGCCCGGGACCTCTGAAGCTTTCTTT. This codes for CASKGAPGTSEAFF. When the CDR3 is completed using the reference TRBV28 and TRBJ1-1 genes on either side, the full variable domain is DVKVTQSSRYLVKRTGEKVFLECVQDMDHENMFWYRQDPGLGLRLIYFSYDVKMKEKGDIPEGYSVSREKKERFSLILESASTNQTSMYLCASKGAPGTSEAFFGQGTRLTVV.